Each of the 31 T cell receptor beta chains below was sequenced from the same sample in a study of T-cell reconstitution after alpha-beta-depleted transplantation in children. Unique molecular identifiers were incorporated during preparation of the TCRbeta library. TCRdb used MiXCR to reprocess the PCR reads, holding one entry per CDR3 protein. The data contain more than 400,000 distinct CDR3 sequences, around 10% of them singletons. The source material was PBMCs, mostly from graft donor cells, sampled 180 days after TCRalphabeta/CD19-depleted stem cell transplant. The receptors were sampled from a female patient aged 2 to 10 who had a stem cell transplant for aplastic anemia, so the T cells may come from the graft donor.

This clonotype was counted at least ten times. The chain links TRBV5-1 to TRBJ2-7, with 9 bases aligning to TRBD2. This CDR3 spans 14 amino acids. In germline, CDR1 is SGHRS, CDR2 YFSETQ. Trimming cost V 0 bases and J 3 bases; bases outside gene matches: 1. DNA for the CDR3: TGCGCCAGCAGCTTGGAGACTAGCGGCTACGAGCAGTACTTC. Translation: CASSLETSGYEQYF.

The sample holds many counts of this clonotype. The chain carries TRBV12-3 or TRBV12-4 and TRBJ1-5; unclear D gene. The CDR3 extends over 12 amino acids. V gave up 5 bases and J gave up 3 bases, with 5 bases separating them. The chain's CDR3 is CASSISNQPQHF. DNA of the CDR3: TGTGCCAGCAGTATTTCCAATCAGCCCCAGCATTTT.

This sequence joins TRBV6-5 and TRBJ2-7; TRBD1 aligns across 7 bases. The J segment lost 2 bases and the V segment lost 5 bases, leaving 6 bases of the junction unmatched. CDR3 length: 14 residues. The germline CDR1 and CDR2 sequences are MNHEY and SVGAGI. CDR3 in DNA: TGTGCCAGCAGTAACCCCAGGGGGACCTACGAGCAGTACTTC. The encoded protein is CASSNPRGTYEQYF.

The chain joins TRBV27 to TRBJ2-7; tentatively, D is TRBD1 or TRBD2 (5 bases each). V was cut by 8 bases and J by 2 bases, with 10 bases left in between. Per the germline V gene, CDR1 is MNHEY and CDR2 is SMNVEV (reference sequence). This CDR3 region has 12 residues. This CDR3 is CASRDPTYEQYF. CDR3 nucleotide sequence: TGTGCCAGCCGGGACCCCACCTACGAGCAGTACTTC.

This CDR3 is CASSQVTNQPQHF. The CDR3 nucleotides read TGTGCCAGCAGCCAAGTAACCAATCAGCCCCAGCATTTT. This sequence joins TRBV3-1 and TRBJ1-5; no clear D gene. Germline V lookup: CDR1 LGHDT, CDR2 YNNKEL (reference sequence). Trimming left V 1 base short and J 3 bases short, with 4 bases between. CDR3 length: 13 residues. Full variable domain (missing parts from reference TRBV3-1 and TRBJ1-5): DTAVSQTPKYLVTQMGNDKSIKCEQNLGHDTMYWYKQDSKKFLKIMFSYNNKELIINETVPNRFSPKSPDKAHLNLHINSLELGDSAVYFCASSQVTNQPQHFGDGTRLSIL.

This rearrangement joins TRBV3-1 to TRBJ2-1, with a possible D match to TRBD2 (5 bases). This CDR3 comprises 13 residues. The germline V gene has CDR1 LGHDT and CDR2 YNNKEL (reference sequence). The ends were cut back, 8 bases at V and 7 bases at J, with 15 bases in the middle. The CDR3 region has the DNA TGTGCCAGCGGCCGGGAAAGTAGAAATGAGCAGTTCTTC. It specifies CASGRESRNEQFF.

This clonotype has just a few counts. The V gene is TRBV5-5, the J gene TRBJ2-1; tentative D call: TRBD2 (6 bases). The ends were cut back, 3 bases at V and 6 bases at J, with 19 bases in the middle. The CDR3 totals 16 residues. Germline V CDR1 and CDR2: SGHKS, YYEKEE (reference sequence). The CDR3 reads CASSSPLAGSVNEQFF. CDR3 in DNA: TGTGCCAGCAGCTCCCCTCTAGCCGGGAGTGTCAATGAGCAGTTCTTC.

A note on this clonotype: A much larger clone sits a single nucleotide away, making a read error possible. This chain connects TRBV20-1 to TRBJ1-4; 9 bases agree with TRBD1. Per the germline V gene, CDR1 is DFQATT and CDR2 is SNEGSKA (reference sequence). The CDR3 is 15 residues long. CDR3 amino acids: CSASNRGPINEKPFF. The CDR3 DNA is TGCAGTGCTTCCAACAGGGGGCCGATTAATGAAAAACCGTTTTTT.

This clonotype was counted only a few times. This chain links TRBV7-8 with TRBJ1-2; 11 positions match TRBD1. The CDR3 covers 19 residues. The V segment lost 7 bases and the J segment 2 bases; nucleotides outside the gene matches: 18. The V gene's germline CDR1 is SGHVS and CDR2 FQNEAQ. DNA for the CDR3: TGTGCCAGCACCCCAAGCGGGGCTAAAAGGACAGGGGGCAACTATGGCTACACCTTC. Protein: CASTPSGAKRTGGNYGYTF.

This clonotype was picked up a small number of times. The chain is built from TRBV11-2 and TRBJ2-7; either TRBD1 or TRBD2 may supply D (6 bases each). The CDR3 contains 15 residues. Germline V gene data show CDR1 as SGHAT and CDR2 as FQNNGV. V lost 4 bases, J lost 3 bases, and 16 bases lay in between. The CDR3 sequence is CASSSLGGGIYEQYV. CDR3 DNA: TGTGCCAGCAGCTCCCTCGGAGGGGGGATCTACGAGCAGTACGTC.

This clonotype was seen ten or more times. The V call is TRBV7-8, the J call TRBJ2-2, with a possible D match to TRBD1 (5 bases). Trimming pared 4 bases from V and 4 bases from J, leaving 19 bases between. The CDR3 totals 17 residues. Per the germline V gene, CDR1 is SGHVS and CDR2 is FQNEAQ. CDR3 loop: CASSSIAGFYVTGELFF. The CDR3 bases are TGTGCCAGCAGCTCCATTGCAGGGTTTTACGTCACCGGGGAGCTGTTTTTT.

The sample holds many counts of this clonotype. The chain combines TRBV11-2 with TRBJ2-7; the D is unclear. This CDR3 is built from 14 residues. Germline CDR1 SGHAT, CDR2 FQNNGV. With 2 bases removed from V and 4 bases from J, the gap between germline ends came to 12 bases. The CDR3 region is CASSLWAVRYEQYF. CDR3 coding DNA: TGTGCCAGCAGCTTATGGGCGGTTCGTTACGAGCAGTACTTC.

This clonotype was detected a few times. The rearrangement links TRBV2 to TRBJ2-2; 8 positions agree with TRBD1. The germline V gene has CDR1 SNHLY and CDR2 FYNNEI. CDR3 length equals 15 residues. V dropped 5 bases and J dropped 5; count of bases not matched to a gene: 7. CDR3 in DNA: TGTGCCAGCAGTCTGGGACAGGCTGGGACCGGGGAGCTGTTTTTT. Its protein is CASSLGQAGTGELFF.

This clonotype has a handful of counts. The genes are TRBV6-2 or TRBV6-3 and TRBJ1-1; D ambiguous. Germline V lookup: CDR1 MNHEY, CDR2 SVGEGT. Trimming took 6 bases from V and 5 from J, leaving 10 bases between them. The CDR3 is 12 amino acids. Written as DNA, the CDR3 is TGTGCCAGCAGAAACCGGGGTACTGAAGCTTTCTTT. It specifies CASRNRGTEAFF.

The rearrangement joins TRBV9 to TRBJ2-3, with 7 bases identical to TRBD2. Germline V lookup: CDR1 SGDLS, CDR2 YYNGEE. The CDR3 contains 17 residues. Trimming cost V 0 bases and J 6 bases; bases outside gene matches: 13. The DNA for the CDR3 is TGTGCCAGCAGCGTAGGCTCCGGCCCAACGGGGGGTGATACGCAGTATTTT. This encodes CASSVGSGPTGGDTQYF.

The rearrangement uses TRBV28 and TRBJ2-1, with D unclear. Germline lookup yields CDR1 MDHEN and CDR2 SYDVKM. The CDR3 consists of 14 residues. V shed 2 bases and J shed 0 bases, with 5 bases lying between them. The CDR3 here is CASSLTLSYNEQFF. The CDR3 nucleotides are TGTGCCAGCAGTTTAACCCTCTCCTACAATGAGCAGTTCTTC.

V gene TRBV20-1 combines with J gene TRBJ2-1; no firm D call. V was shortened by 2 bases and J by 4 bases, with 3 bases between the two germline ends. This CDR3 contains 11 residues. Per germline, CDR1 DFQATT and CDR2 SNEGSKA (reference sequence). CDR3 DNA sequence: TGCAGTGCTAGACCTTACAATGAGCAGTTCTTC. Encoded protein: CSARPYNEQFF.

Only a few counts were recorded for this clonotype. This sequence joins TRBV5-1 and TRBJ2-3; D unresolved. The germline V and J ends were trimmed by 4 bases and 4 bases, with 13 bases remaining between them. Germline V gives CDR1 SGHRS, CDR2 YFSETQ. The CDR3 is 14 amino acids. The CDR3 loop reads CASSPDPLSDTQYF. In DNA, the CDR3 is TGCGCCAGCAGCCCGGACCCTTTGTCAGATACGCAGTATTTT.

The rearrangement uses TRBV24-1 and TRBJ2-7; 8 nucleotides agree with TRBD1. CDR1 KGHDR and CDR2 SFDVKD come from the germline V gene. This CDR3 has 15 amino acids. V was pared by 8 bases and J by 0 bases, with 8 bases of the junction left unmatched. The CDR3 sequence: CATNRRQGSSYEQYV. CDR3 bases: TGTGCCACCAACCGACGACAGGGGAGCTCCTACGAGCAGTACGTC.

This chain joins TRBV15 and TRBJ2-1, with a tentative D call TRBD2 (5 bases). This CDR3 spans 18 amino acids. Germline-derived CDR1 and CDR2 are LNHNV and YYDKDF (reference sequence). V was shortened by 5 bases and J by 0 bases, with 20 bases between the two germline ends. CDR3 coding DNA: TGTGCCACCAGCCCAAGGCCCCCTAGCCGAAGCTCCTACAATGAGCAGTTCTTC. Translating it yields CATSPRPPSRSSYNEQFF.

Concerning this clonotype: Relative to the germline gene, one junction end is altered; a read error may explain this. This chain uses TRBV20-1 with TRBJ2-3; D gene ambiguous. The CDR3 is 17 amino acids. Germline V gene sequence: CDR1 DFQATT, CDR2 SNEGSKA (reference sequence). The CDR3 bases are TGCTGTGCTAGAGCCGAATTGCATCCCGGCAGCACAGATACGCAGTATTTT. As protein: CCARAELHPGSTDTQYF.

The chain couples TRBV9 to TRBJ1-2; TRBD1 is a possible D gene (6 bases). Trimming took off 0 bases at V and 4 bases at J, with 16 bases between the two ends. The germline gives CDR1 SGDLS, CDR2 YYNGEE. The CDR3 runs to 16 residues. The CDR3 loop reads CASSVVPGQMSYGYTF. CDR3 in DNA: TGTGCCAGCAGCGTAGTCCCCGGACAGATGTCCTATGGCTACACCTTC. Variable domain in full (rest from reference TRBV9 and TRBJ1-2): DSGVTQTPKHLITATGQRVTLRCSPRSGDLSVYWYQQSLDQGLQFLIQYYNGEERAKGNILERFSAQQFPDLHSELNLSSLELGDSALYFCASSVVPGQMSYGYTFGSGTRLTVV.

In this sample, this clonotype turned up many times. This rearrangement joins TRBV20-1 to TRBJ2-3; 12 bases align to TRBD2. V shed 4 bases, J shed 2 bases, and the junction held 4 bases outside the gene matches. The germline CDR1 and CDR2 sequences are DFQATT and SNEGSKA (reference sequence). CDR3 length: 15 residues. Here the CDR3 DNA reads TGCAGTGCTACCAGACTAGCGGGAGTCACAGATACGCAGTATTTT. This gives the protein CSATRLAGVTDTQYF.

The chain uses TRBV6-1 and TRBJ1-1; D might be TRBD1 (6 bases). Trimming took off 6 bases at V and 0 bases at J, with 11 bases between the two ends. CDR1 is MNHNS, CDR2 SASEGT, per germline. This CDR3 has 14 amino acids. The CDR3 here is CASRGGNMNTEAFF. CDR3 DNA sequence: TGTGCCAGCAGAGGGGGAAACATGAACACTGAAGCTTTCTTT.

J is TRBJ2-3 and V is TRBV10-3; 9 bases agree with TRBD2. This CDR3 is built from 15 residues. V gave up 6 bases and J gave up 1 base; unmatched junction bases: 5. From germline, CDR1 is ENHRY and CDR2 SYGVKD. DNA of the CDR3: TGTGCCATCAGGGCAATAGCGGGAGGCACAGATACGCAGTATTTT. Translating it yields CAIRAIAGGTDTQYF.

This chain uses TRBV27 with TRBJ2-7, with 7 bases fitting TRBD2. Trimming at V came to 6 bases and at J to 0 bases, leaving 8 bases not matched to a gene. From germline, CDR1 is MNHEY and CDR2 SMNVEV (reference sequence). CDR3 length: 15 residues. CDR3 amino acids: CASRPLAVSSYEQYV. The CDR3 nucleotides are TGTGCCAGCAGGCCCCTAGCGGTGAGCTCCTACGAGCAGTACGTC.

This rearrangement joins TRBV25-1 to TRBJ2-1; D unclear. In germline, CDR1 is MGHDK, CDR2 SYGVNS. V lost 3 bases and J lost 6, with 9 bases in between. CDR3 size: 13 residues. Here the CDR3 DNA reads TGTGCCAGCAGTGAGTTCGACGCCAATGAGCAGTTCTTC. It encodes CASSEFDANEQFF. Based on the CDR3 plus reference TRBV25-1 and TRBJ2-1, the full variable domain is EADIYQTPRYLVIGTGKKITLECSQTMGHDKMYWYQQDPGMELHLIHYSYGVNSTEKGDLSSESTVSRIRTEHFPLTLESARPSHTSQYLCASSEFDANEQFFGPGTRLTVL.

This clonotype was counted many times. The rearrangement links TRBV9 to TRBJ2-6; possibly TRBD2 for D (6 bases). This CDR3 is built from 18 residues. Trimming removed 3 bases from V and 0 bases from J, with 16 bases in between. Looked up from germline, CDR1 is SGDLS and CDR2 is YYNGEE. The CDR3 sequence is CASSGGRSYFSGANVLTF. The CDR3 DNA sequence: TGTGCCAGCAGCGGAGGGAGGTCGTATTTCTCTGGGGCCAACGTCCTGACTTTC. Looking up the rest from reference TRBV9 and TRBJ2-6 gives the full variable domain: DSGVTQTPKHLITATGQRVTLRCSPRSGDLSVYWYQQSLDQGLQFLIQYYNGEERAKGNILERFSAQQFPDLHSELNLSSLELGDSALYFCASSGGRSYFSGANVLTFGAGSRLTVL.

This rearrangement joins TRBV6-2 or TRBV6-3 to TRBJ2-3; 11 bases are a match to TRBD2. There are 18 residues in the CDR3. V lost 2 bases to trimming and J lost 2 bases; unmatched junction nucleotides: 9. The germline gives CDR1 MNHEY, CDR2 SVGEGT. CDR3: CASSYDPRTSGSTDTQYF. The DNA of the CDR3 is TGTGCCAGCAGTTACGACCCAAGGACTAGCGGGTCCACAGATACGCAGTATTTT.

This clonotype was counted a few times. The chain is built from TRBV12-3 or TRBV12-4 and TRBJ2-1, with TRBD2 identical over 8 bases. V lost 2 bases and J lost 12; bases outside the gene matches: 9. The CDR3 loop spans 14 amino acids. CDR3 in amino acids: CASSLSLREGGQFF. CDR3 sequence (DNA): TGTGCCAGCAGTTTATCCCTCCGGGAGGGTGGGCAGTTCTTC.

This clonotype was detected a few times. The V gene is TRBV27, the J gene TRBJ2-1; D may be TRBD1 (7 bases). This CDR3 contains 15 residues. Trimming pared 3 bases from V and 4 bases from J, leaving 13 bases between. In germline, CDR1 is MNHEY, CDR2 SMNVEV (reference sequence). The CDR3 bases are TGTGCCAGCAGTTTCCCCAGGGGGACTTACAATGAGCAGTTCTTC. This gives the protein CASSFPRGTYNEQFF.